This TCR beta chain was sequenced for a study of shared clonotypes between healthy human individuals (TCRdb year 2020). Turning to the overall study: A few men and a couple of women, aged 18 to 49 years, made up the cohort. For each donor, CD4 naive and CD4 memory were each run on three plates, CD8 naive on two plates, and CD8 memory on one plate. To estimate repertoire size and how much clonotype sharing occurs between individuals, the study deeply sequenced the blood TCR repertoires of five healthy adults. Libraries were prepared and TCR repertoires were sequenced by different laboratories using diverse techniques, in order to increase sequencing depth and limit assay-specific biases. Leukapheresis yielded between about 0.8 and 8.9 billion PBMCs per donor.

CD8 naive samples were CD45RO-negative cells positively selected for CCR7, giving a CD45RA+CCR7+ population that excluded TemRA cells. Donors were healthy HIV-negative adults with no recently reported acute infections or vaccinations. Only Caucasian adults living in Nashville, Tennessee, USA were represented among the donors. After blood collection by leukapheresis, PBMCs were isolated using Ficoll-Histopaque density gradient centrifugation and then cryopreserved in the vapor phase of liquid nitrogen. Analytical flow cytometry was used to check the purity and quantity of each magnetically sorted T cell population. Genomic DNA was isolated from every sorted fraction and measured by UV absorbance on a Nanodrop 2000c. Results and caveats for the whole study, not just this receptor: Only blood was sampled, and tissue TCR repertoires likely differ from those in blood. Even with the large sequencing depth, rarefaction of the sorted-subset datasets indicated that sequencing was incomplete. The genetic and exposure-history diversity represented was limited by the small number of donors. Sharing across a handful of donors was observed for 4.5% to 6.5% of naive CD4, less than 4% of naive CD8, over 2% of memory CD4, and over 0.3% of memory CD8 clonotypes. Compared with non-shared clonotypes, clonotypes shared by all four sorted-subset donors had higher generation probabilities. Based on pairwise subsampling, the degree of clonotype sharing among donors was expected to be affected by sequencing depth. Naive subsets generally had larger estimated clonotype richness than memory subsets did.

The germline V gene sets CDR1 to MNHEY and CDR2 to SVGAGI. The CDR3 sequence holds 14 residues, the cysteine and phenylalanine included. Just the 42-base CDR3 DNA is kept, in frame starting at base 1. V loses 11 bases at its end and J loses 4 bases; junction bases beyond the gene matches: 10. Using the deep immunoSEQ assay, multiplex PCR amplified TCR CDR3 regions from genomic DNA. For each cell subset, the extracted genomic DNA was distributed evenly across all wells of several immunoSEQ 96-well plates, and each plate served as one replicate. For sorted subsets, each replicate PCR was loaded with 200 ng genomic DNA, equivalent to 30,000 or so T cell genomes. The purified libraries were quantified using a Qubit 3.0 fluorometer, sized with a Bioanalyzer 2100, and then quantified again using the KAPA Library Quantification kit. Every immunoSEQ 96-well plate was sequenced on a separate single-read 150-cycle Illumina NextSeq 550 flow cell. The source study handled its data this way. Because the immunoSEQ output included only junctional sequences and no quality scores, the filtering could not be the same as the filtering used for full-length reads. Sequences were annotated with PyIR, a Python wrapper for IgBLAST v1.9, using IMGT germline references to assign V/J genes and CDR3. Reads with weak V/J assignments (E-value above 1e-6), missing CDR3, stop codons, out-of-frame junctions, or ambiguous translated residues were removed. V3J clonotypes were defined as sequences sharing an identical inferred V gene, J gene, and CDR3 amino acid sequence. The percentage overlap between two repertoires was calculated by dividing the number of shared unique clonotypes by the size of the smaller repertoire. Three approaches were used to assess repertoire richness: RTK rarefaction, the Chao1 estimator, and Recon v2.1 estimates of unobserved clonotypes. Generation probabilities for all TCRbeta clonotypes obtained by the gDNA method from a handful of donors were computed using OLGA. TCRdb re-hosts the immuneACCESS table, in-frame sequences only. Its copies lack some clones; in the studies checked, an unresolved V gene accounts for under half of them, and the cause for the rest is not known. V and J calls and clone size are copied from that table; D and trimming were computed from the DNA. The table for this sample lists approximately 1.9 million clones; around 93% of them were counted only once. The ten largest account for more than 1.5% of the sample.

A remark on this clone: Its antigen specificity is not known. Base quality data are lacking; no much larger clone is found one base away.

This clonotype was sampled from a man younger than 30 in good health. Some clones in this sample may be carry-over from other donors' samples. This receptor chain uses TRBV6-5 and TRBJ2-2; 7 bases in the middle match TRBD1. Sequenced material: naive CD8+ T cells from PBMCs. What the cell subset or site label conveys for this sample: CD45RA+CCR7+. In nucleotide form, the sequence is TGTGCCTCGAAGACAGGGTCGAGCACCGGGGAGCTGTTTTTT. Its protein product is CASKTGSSTGELFF.